Sequencing of this T cell receptor beta chain was carried out in a study of identifying expanded T cells in peripheral blood (dated by TCRdb to between 2019 and 2020). About the investigation overall: Technical replicates were generated by sequencing separate aliquots of the same genomic DNA pool, and four replicates were compared pairwise. Paper-wide results and their limitations: Variance in clone template counts between approximately 2-week samples significantly increased with total template count across all healthy donors. The binomial model flagged roughly 1.1 differentially abundant clones between technical replicates, compared with approximately 15 over around 2 weeks and 19 over approximately four weeks. The authors expected biological variance in healthy repertoires might increase further over much longer intervals such as months to years. Across all healthy-donor time intervals, the beta-binomial model significantly cut both the number of clones called differentially abundant and the false-positive rate.

Regarding this clone: Its antigen remains undetermined. No much larger clone is present one base from it, and per-base qualities are unavailable.

During the collection period, no immune events, such as infections, were documented for the healthy donors. Healthy-donor blood repertoires served as a training cohort to calibrate time-dependent variance in a beta-binomial model of T-cell clone differential abundance. The training cohort was composed of around ten healthy donors, 3 female and 7 male. An age range of about 29 to 65 years, with an average of around 42 years, was recorded for the donors. Obtained from a commercial supplier, whole blood was collected from each healthy donor at three time points set two to three weeks apart. For immunosequencing, genomic DNA was extracted from unsorted whole blood. The immunoSEQ Assay, which uses bias-controlled multiplex PCR amplification of genomic DNA, was used to profile TCRbeta CDR3 regions. Per the authors' processing: To quantify the absolute abundance of each unique TCRbeta CDR3 region, the sequences were collapsed and filtered. Differential abundance was tested with two models: a binomial (Fisher-equivalent) model and a beta-binomial model that adds time-dependent variance fitted from healthy donors. Clones with fewer than 5 combined templates were excluded, and clones with Benjamini-Hochberg FDR below 0.01 were called differentially abundant. The form v = (b*log(k)+a)^2 was used to model beta-binomial variance as a function of total template count across the two samples. TCRdb holds this immuneACCESS table with in-frame rearrangements only. Some clones are missing; in checked studies, unresolved V genes explain under half, and the rest has no known cause. The DNA gave D and trimming, while V, J and clone size come from that table. This sample gives under 150,000 clones in total; roughly 84% of them show up just once. Clones ranked in the top ten supply 2.5% to 4% of the sample.

From the germline V gene (reference sequence), CDR1 is LNHDA and CDR2 is SQIVND. Including cysteine and phenylalanine, the CDR3 has 16 amino acids. The retained sequence is limited to the CDR3, 48 bases, with the frame set at the first base. Deletion took 3 bases off V and 0 bases off J, with a span of 13 bases between the germline ends. Recombination joined TRBV19 with TRBJ2-3, with an unclear D gene assignment. This TCR was recovered from a person aged 18 to 70 in good health. The source material was blood. The DNA sequence is given as TGTGCCAGTAGTATTGACTTTATCTCTAGCACAGATACGCAGTATTTT. This yields the protein CASSIDFISSTDTQYF.